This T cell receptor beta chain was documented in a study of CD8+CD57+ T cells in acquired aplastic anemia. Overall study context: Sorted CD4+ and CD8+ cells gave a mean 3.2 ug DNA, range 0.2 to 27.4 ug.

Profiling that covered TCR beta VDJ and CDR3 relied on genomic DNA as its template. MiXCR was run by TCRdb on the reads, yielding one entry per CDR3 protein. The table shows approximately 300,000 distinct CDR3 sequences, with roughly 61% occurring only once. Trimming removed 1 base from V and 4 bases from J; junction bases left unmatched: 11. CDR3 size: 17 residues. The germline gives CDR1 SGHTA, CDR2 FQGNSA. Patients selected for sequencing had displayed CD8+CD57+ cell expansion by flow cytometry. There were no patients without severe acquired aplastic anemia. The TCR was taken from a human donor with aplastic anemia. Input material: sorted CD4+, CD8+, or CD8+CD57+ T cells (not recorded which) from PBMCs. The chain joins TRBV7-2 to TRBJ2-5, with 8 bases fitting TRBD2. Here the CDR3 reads CASSLGVLAGGLETQYF. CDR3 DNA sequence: TGTGCCAGCAGCTTAGGAGTCCTCGCGGGAGGACTAGAGACCCAGTACTTC.